Listed below are T cell receptor beta chains from one sample, sequenced in a study of spatial heterogeneity in lung cancer. TCRdb reprocessed the 5' RACE reads via MiXCR and lists one record per CDR3 protein. The sample carries 95,000 to 130,000 distinct CDR3 sequences, 12% recorded once. The sample was PBMCs, taken at follow-up. Receptors were obtained from a male donor with early-stage non-small cell lung cancer. CDR3s include the opening cysteine and the closing phenylalanine or tryptophan. Each record gives: clone size, V gene, J gene, D gene, CDR3 protein, CDR3 DNA. D genes are given only for firm matches. Clone sizes are given selectively: once, few, many, or a class where the clone is expanded.

many	TRBV4-2	TRBJ1-4	TRBD1	CASSPGQGIEKLFF	TGTGCCAGCAGCCCGGGACAGGGAATTGAAAAACTGTTTTTT
few	TRBV10-2	TRBJ1-1	TRBD1	CATRQGNTEAFF	TGCGCCACAAGACAGGGGAACACTGAAGCTTTCTTT
many	TRBV5-1	TRBJ1-1	NA	CASREGLGGSTEAFF	TGCGCCAGCAGGGAAGGTTTAGGGGGGAGCACTGAAGCTTTCTTT
many	TRBV10-3	TRBJ2-1	NA	CAISGTGEANEQFF	TGTGCCATCAGTGGAACGGGTGAAGCCAATGAGCAGTTCTTC
few	TRBV4-1	TRBJ1-4	NA	CASSQDFRGPDEKLFF	TGCGCCAGCAGCCAAGATTTCAGGGGTCCAGATGAAAAACTGTTTTTT
NA	TRBV21-1	TRBJ2-7	NA	CASSARQGTYEQYF	TGTGCCAGCAGCGCCAGACAGGGGACCTACGAGCAGTACTTC
few	TRBV12-3/TRBV12-4	TRBJ2-7	NA	CASSFRRPYEQYF	TGTGCCAGCAGTTTTCGCAGACCCTACGAGCAGTACTTC
NA	TRBV7-3	TRBJ1-1	TRBD1	CASSPGQGEAFF	TGTGCCAGCAGCCCAGGACAGGGTGAAGCTTTCTTT
NA	TRBV11-3	TRBJ1-6	TRBD1	CASSSLIDRDRDSPLHF	TGTGCCAGCAGCTCCCTTATCGACCGGGACAGGGACTCACCCCTCCACTTT
many	TRBV20-1	TRBJ2-1	TRBD1	CSARHRGFAYNEQFF	TGCAGTGCTAGACACAGGGGGTTCGCCTACAATGAGCAGTTCTTC
few	TRBV20-1	TRBJ1-6	TRBD1	CSAQSGGSYNSPLHF	TGCAGTGCTCAGTCAGGGGGTAGCTATAATTCACCCCTCCACTTT
NA	TRBV10-3	TRBJ2-5	NA	CAMGGGEETQYF	TGTGCAATGGGGGGAGGAGAAGAGACCCAGTACTTC
NA	TRBV28	TRBJ2-3	TRBD2	CASSLLGLAGVTDTQYF	TGTGCCAGCAGTTTATTAGGACTAGCGGGGGTAACAGATACGCAGTATTTT
few	TRBV28	TRBJ2-1	NA	CASSYSGGVSNEQFF	TGTGCCAGCAGTTATTCAGGTGGAGTTAGCAATGAGCAGTTCTTC
few	TRBV20-1	TRBJ2-1	TRBD2	CSARAFGTSASGSYNEQFF	TGCAGTGCTAGAGCCTTCGGGACTAGCGCATCTGGCTCCTACAATGAGCAGTTCTTC
many	TRBV30	TRBJ2-2	NA	CAWSVRRELFF	TGTGCCTGGAGTGTGAGGCGGGAGCTGTTTTTT
many	TRBV30	TRBJ1-1	NA	CAWSRGPTTEAFF	TGTGCCTGGAGTAGGGGCCCGACCACTGAAGCTTTCTTT
many	TRBV29-1	TRBJ1-2	NA	CSAMANYGYTF	TGCAGCGCAATGGCTAACTATGGCTACACCTTC
many	TRBV19	TRBJ2-7	TRBD2	CASQERRGDYEQYF	TGTGCCAGCCAAGAGAGGCGGGGGGACTACGAGCAGTACTTC
many	TRBV28	TRBJ1-2	NA	CASSLLGRSTGTYTF	TGTGCCAGCAGTTTACTCGGGCGGAGCACAGGGACCTACACCTTC
NA	TRBV7-9	TRBJ2-3	NA	CASSLGGPTDTQYF	TGTGCCAGCAGCCTGGGGGGGCCTACAGATACGCAGTATTTT
few	TRBV7-2	TRBJ2-3	TRBD2	CASSSGLGGADTQYF	TGTGCCAGCAGCTCTGGACTAGGAGGTGCAGATACGCAGTATTTT
many	TRBV10-3	TRBJ2-2	NA	CATRLSGELFF	TGTGCCACCCGCTTGTCCGGGGAGCTGTTTTTT
many	TRBV20-1	TRBJ1-5	NA	CSARDSRGNQPQHF	TGCAGTGCTAGAGACTCCCGAGGGAATCAGCCCCAGCATTTT
NA	TRBV12-3/TRBV12-4	TRBJ1-1	TRBD1	CASSRQGEAFF	TGTGCCAGCAGTAGACAGGGTGAAGCTTTCTTT
NA	TRBV27	TRBJ1-2	TRBD1	CASSSRDRLNYGYTF	TGTGCCAGCAGTTCCCGGGACAGGCTTAACTATGGCTACACCTTC
NA	TRBV20-1	TRBJ2-2	NA	CSARNWRHRSGELFF	TGCAGTGCTAGAAATTGGAGACATCGGTCCGGGGAGCTGTTTTTT
NA	TRBV4-3	TRBJ2-7	TRBD1	CASSQDLRGGNSYEQYF	TGCGCCAGCAGCCAAGATTTAAGAGGGGGCAACTCCTACGAGCAGTACTTC
many	TRBV12-3/TRBV12-4	TRBJ2-1	TRBD2	CASSLVAGAPNEQFF	TGTGCCAGCAGTTTGGTAGCGGGGGCGCCCAATGAGCAGTTCTTC
many	TRBV7-9	TRBJ1-6	NA	CASRLGGYNSPLHF	TGTGCCAGCAGACTCGGGGGCTATAATTCACCCCTCCACTTT
NA	TRBV6-6	TRBJ1-5	TRBD1	CASRDRASNQPQHF	TGTGCCAGCAGAGACAGGGCAAGCAATCAGCCCCAGCATTTT
NA	TRBV15	TRBJ1-3	NA	CATRAQGRNTIYF	TGTGCCACCAGGGCCCAGGGACGAAACACCATATATTTT